This TCR beta chain is drawn from a study of blood T cell repertoires in COVID-19. Study details: PBMCs, B-cell-depleted T cells, or T cells were the source of the cDNA or gDNA that made up the material.

CDR1 is SGHAT, CDR2 FQNNGV, per germline. Between the trimmed V and J ends, which lost 3 bases and 1 base, there was a span of 10 bases. The CDR3 covers 15 residues. This table comes from immunoSEQ multiplex PCR, and its TCRdb copy is limited to in-frame clones, with some not included. The table includes fewer than 350,000 clones, around 90% detected once. The rearrangement uses TRBV11-2 and TRBJ2-1; D perhaps matches TRBD2 (6 bases). The specimen was PBMCs or T cells enriched from blood (not recorded which). This sequence originates from a man aged 55 to 70 who had recovered from COVID-19. This CDR3 reads CASSLQGRSYNEQFF. CDR3 coding DNA: TGTGCCAGCAGCTTGCAAGGGAGGTCCTACAATGAGCAGTTCTTC.